The present entry profiles one TCR beta chain with its context. Its target is not known. Using immunoSEQ multiplex PCR, the repertoire was profiled, and TCRdb retains in-frame clones only, with some absent. The sample includes tens of thousands of clones, about 80% of them seen just once. The data derive from a study of vaccination effects on CD4 cells after COVID-19. Study details: Sampling occurred a median 72 days post second dose, range 14 to 241.

General study findings and limits: Late after vaccination, infection- and vaccine-induced clones showed marked clonal contraction.

Trimming took 3 bases from V and 4 from J; bases not matched to a gene: 3. This CDR3 region has 15 residues. From germline, CDR1 is KGHDR and CDR2 SFDVKD. Antigen-specific CD4+ T cells were expanded (with viral peptide pools) by the ViraFEST assay ahead of sequencing. Isolation of CD4+ T cells took place after around 10 days of culture. Of the BNT162b2 and mRNA-1273 vaccines, participants received two doses of one or the other. A few million PBMC per well were cultured with around 10 IU/ml IL-2 and roughly 10 ug/ml peptides. Half-medium changes using IL-2 medium occurred on days 3 and 7. This TCR was recovered from a human donor who received a COVID-19 vaccine. This chain joins TRBV24-1 and TRBJ2-2; TRBD1 agrees at 8 bases. Material: CD4+ T cells from PBMCs cultured with HCoV-229E spike peptides, obtained after COVID-19 vaccination. The CDR3 is CATSDARGLTGELFF. For the CDR3, the DNA is TGTGCCACCAGTGATGCCAGGGGGCTCACCGGGGAGCTGTTTTTT.